Presented here are 13 T cell receptor beta chains from one specimen sequenced in a study of shared clonotypes between healthy human individuals. Sequencing used immunoSEQ multiplex PCR; TCRdb keeps in-frame clones, though not all of them. The table records fewer than 550,000 clones, about three quarters of them present only once. Sequenced: PBMCs. The receptors here all came from a woman aged 40 to 50 in good health. Some clones in this sample may be carry-over from other donors' samples.

The chain has TRBV6-5 and TRBJ2-1; 11 bases are a match to TRBD2. The junction had 8 bases not matched to a gene; V was cut back by 5 bases and J by 8 bases. Germline-derived CDR1 and CDR2 are MNHEY and SVGAGI. The CDR3 covers 15 residues. CDR3 residues: CASSPVSGRVDEQFF. The CDR3 region has the DNA TGTGCCAGCAGTCCGGTTAGCGGGAGGGTCGATGAGCAGTTCTTC.

The chain recombines TRBV6-1 with TRBJ2-7; 12 bases agree with TRBD2. With V trimmed by 5 bases and J by 3 bases, 5 bases remained unmatched. CDR1 MNHNS and CDR2 SASEGT come from the germline V gene. The CDR3 totals 15 residues. The CDR3 region is CASSQTSGSSYEQYF. DNA for the CDR3: TGTGCCAGCAGTCAGACTAGCGGGAGTAGCTACGAGCAGTACTTC.

V gene TRBV6-1 combines with J gene TRBJ2-3; TRBD2 aligns across 11 bases. This CDR3 contains 16 residues. Germline V gene data show CDR1 as MNHNS and CDR2 as SASEGT. The V gene end was trimmed by 2 bases and the J gene end by 5 bases; junction bases not matched to a gene: 6. The CDR3 loop is CASSEPLAGGLDTQYF. The CDR3 coding sequence is TGTGCCAGCAGTGAACCCCTAGCGGGAGGTCTAGATACGCAGTATTTT.

About this clone: This CDR3 is also generated by other DNA sequences in the sample. This chain uses TRBV9 with TRBJ2-5, with TRBD2 as a possible D gene (6 bases). Germline lookup yields CDR1 SGDLS and CDR2 YYNGEE. V lost 0 bases to trimming and J lost 4 bases, with 13 bases between them. CDR3 length: 15 residues. The CDR3 coding sequence is TGTGCCAGCAGCGTAGCGGGAGCTGGAGCAGAGACCCAGTACTTC. This translates into CASSVAGAGAETQYF.

The chain links TRBV6-6 to TRBJ2-7, with D tentatively TRBD1 (6 bases). This CDR3 comprises 15 residues. The V end lost 6 bases, the J end lost 3 bases, and 18 bases lay between the germline ends. Per germline, CDR1 MNHNY and CDR2 SVGAGI (reference sequence). CDR3 in amino acids: CASRSEQGWGYEQYF. CDR3 coding DNA: TGTGCCAGCAGGTCCGAACAGGGCTGGGGCTACGAGCAGTACTTC.

This chain joins TRBV4-1 and TRBJ1-5; a weak D match, TRBD1 (5 bases). The V and J ends lost 0 bases and 11 bases respectively, with 14 bases between them. CDR1 and CDR2 (germline): MGHRA, YSYEKL. This CDR3 is 14 amino acids long. The CDR3 reads CASSQDRGVGAQHF. The CDR3, as DNA: TGCGCCAGCAGCCAAGATCGGGGGGTAGGAGCCCAGCATTTT.

The rearrangement joins TRBV10-3 to TRBJ2-3; D possibly corresponds to TRBD2 (5 bases). CDR3 length equals 14 residues. The germline gives CDR1 ENHRY, CDR2 SYGVKD. Trimming took 5 bases from V and 0 from J, leaving 9 bases between them. The CDR3 region is CAISPGSSTDTQYF. The DNA of the CDR3 is TGTGCCATCAGTCCGGGATCTAGCACAGATACGCAGTATTTT.

J is TRBJ2-1 and V is TRBV4-2, with a tentative D call TRBD2 (6 bases). The CDR3 consists of 15 residues. V was pared by 0 bases and J by 2 bases, with 8 bases between. Germline V gene lookup returns CDR1 LGHNA and CDR2 YNFKEQ. The CDR3 here is CASSQDGTPYNEQFF. In DNA form, the CDR3 reads TGTGCCAGCAGCCAAGATGGGACTCCCTACAATGAGCAGTTCTTC.

V gene TRBV2 combines with J gene TRBJ1-5; the D gene is possibly TRBD1 (6 bases). The CDR3 covers 14 residues. CDR1 and CDR2 (germline): SNHLY, FYNNEI. Trimming pared 8 bases from V and 1 base from J, leaving 12 bases between. The CDR3 sequence is CASSAGASNQPQHF. The CDR3 DNA is TGTGCCAGCTCAGCGGGGGCGAGCAATCAGCCCCAGCATTTT. Full variable domain (rest looked up from reference TRBV2 and TRBJ1-5): EPEVTQTPSHQVTQMGQEVILRCVPISNHLYFYWYRQILGQKVEFLVSFYNNEISEKSEIFDDQFSVERPDGSNFTLKIRSTKLEDSAMYFCASSAGASNQPQHFGDGTRLSIL.

This clone came up once. The J gene is TRBJ2-7, the V gene TRBV27; TRBD2 matches 9 bases. The J segment lost 5 bases and the V segment lost 6 bases, leaving 17 bases of the junction unmatched. CDR1 and CDR2 from the germline V gene are MNHEY and SMNVEV (reference sequence). The CDR3 is 17 residues long. This CDR3 reads CASRHPRWVAGVNEQYF. In DNA, the CDR3 is TGTGCCAGCAGACATCCCCGGTGGGTAGCGGGAGTAAACGAGCAGTACTTC.

The genes are TRBV19 and TRBJ1-2; D is unresolved. Germline lookup yields CDR1 LNHDA and CDR2 SQIVND (reference sequence). The CDR3 runs to 13 residues. V was clipped by 0 bases and J by 5 bases, with 7 bases between them. The CDR3: CASSIEGRYGYTF. The DNA of the CDR3 is TGTGCCAGTAGTATAGAAGGACGATATGGCTACACCTTC.

The sample holds one count of this clone. In DNA form, the CDR3 reads TGTGCCAGCAGTCCCAGGGGAGGGACCAATGAGCAGTTCTTC. It translates to CASSPRGGTNEQFF. The rearrangement uses TRBV27 and TRBJ2-1, with TRBD2 as a possible D gene (7 bases). Trimming cost V 5 bases and J 6 bases, with 14 bases left between them. In germline, CDR1 is MNHEY, CDR2 SMNVEV (reference sequence). CDR3 length equals 14 residues.

This rearrangement joins TRBV4-1 to TRBJ1-6; D gene uncertain. The V end was cut by 0 bases, the J end by 7 bases, with 7 bases between. The germline CDR1 and CDR2 sequences are MGHRA and YSYEKL. The CDR3 spans 14 residues. CDR3 DNA: TGCGCCAGCAGCCAAGAGGGAACCAATTCACCCCTCCACTTT. Amino acids: CASSQEGTNSPLHF.